This T cell receptor beta chain was sequenced for a study of blood T cell repertoires in COVID-19. Sequenced by immunoSEQ multiplex PCR; TCRdb stores in-frame clones only, minus some. Of around 80,000 clones in the sample, around 86% were seen once. The germline gives CDR1 SNHLY, CDR2 FYNNEI. With 7 bases clipped from V and 4 bases from J, the junction kept 7 bases outside the gene matches. This CDR3 spans 14 amino acids. The material sequenced was peripheral blood. The chain has TRBV2 and TRBJ1-2; TRBD1 matches 9 bases. The TCR comes from an elderly man with active or convalescent COVID-19. This CDR3 reads CASTGQGLPYGYTF. In nucleotides, the CDR3 is TGTGCCAGCACCGGACAGGGGCTTCCCTATGGCTACACCTTC.